The present entry profiles one TCR beta chain with its context. Its specificity is not known. These data come from a study of vaccination effects on CD4 cells after COVID-19. Antigen-specific CD4+ T cell clonotypes were called by their expansion after viral peptide-pool culture in ViraFEST. Investigators separated out CD4+ T cells once more than nine days of culture had passed. None of the vaccinated had previously contracted SARS-CoV-2, and their nucleocapsid antibodies tested negative. For each well, about 2 million PBMC were cultured with 8.5 to 10 IU/ml IL-2 and 9 to 10 ug/ml peptides. TCRdb keeps only in-frame clones here, not all; method: immunoSEQ multiplex PCR. Here the sample spans tens of thousands of clones, more than 60% being singletons. Study results and caveats: The study found marked clonal contraction of infection- and vaccine-induced clones late after vaccination.

V lost 5 bases and J lost 12, with 16 bases in between. The germline gives CDR1 SGHAT, CDR2 FQDESV (reference sequence). The CDR3 contains 12 residues. The TCR originated in a human donor who received a COVID-19 vaccine. Sequencing used CD4+ T cells from PBMCs cultured with SARS-CoV-2 spike peptides, obtained before COVID-19 vaccination. The V and J genes are TRBV11-1 and TRBJ2-5; D ambiguous. CDR3 region: CASSPTAHPKYF. DNA of the CDR3: TGTGCCAGCAGCCCAACGGCCCACCCAAAGTACTTC. Drawing the rest from reference TRBV11-1 and TRBJ2-5, the complete variable domain is EAEVAQSPRYKITEKSQAVAFWCDPISGHATLYWYRQILGQGPELLVQFQDESVVDDSQLPKDRFSAERLKGVDSTLKIQPAELGDSAMYLCASSPTAHPKYFGPGTRLLVL.